This paragraph reports one T cell receptor (beta chain). Its target is not known. The sample originates from a study of T cell responses to AZD1222 COVID-19 vaccine. Whole-study findings and limits: Mostly white British, mostly female donors; authors suggested clonal diversity may be underestimated. As reported, nearly half of all spike-specific TCRs target variant regions that are unmutated.

This table comes from immunoSEQ multiplex PCR, and its TCRdb copy is limited to in-frame clones, with some not included. The table has 250,000 to 300,000 clones, almost 95% seen once. This CDR3 is built from 14 residues. From germline, CDR1 is GTSNPN and CDR2 SVGIG (reference sequence). Between the trimmed V and J ends, which lost 0 bases and 7 bases, there was a span of 13 bases. The origin of this receptor is an adult who received the AZD1222 COVID-19 vaccine. Sequenced here: peripheral blood, sampled 28 days after the second AZD1222 dose. The chain couples TRBV30 to TRBJ1-5; no firm D call. The CDR3 nucleotides are TGTGCCTGGAGTGTCGACGGGGTAAGGCAGCCCCAGCATTTT. Translation gives CAWSVDGVRQPQHF.